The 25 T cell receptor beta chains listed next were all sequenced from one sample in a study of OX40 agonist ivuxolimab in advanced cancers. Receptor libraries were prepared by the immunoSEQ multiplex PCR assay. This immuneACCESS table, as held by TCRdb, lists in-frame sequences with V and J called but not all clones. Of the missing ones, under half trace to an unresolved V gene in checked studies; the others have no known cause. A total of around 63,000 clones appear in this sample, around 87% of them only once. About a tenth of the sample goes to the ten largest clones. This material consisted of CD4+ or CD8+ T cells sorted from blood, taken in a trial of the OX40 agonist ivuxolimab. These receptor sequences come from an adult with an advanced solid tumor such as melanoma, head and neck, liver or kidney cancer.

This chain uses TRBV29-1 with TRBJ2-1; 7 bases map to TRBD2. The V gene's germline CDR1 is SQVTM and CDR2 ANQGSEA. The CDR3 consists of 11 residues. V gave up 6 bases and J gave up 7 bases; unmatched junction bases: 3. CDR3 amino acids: CSVQLANEQFF. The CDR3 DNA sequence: TGCAGCGTCCAACTAGCGAATGAGCAGTTCTTC.

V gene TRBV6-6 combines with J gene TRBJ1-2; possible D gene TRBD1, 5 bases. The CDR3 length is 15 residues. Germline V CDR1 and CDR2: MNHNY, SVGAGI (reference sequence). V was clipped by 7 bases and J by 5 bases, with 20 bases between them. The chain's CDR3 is CASTPQLGGWYGYTF. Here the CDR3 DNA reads TGTGCCAGCACCCCCCAGTTGGGGGGTTGGTATGGCTACACCTTC.

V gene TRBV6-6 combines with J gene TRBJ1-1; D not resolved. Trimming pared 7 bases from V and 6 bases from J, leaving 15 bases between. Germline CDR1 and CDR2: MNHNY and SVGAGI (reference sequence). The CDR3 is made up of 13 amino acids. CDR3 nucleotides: TGTGCCAGCACCCAGGATTTTAGCGCTGAAGCTTTCTTT. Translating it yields CASTQDFSAEAFF.

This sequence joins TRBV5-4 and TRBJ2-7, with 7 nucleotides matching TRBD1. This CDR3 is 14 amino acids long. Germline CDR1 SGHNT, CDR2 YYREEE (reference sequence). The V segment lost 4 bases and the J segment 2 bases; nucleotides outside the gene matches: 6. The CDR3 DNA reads TGTGCCAGCAGCGCTCAGACAGGGACCTACGAGCAGTACTTC. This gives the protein CASSAQTGTYEQYF.

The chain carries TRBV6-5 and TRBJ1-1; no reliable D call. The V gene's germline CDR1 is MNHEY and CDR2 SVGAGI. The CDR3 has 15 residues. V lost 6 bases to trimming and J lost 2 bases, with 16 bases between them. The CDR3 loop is CASSFLDKSNTEAFF. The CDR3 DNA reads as TGTGCCAGCAGCTTCCTCGACAAGAGTAACACTGAAGCTTTCTTT.

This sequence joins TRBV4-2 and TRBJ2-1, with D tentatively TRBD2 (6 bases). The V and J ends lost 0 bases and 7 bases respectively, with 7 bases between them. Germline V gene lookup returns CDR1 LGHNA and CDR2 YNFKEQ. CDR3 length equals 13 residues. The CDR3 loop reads CASSQDAGNEQFF. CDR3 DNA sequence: TGTGCCAGCAGCCAAGATGCGGGGAATGAGCAGTTCTTC.

The CDR3 loop reads CASLEGTSVRNEQYF. The CDR3 nucleotides are TGTGCCAGCTTAGAAGGGACTAGCGTCCGGAACGAGCAGTACTTC. The J gene is TRBJ2-7, the V gene TRBV28, with 10 nucleotides matching TRBD2. Trimming removed 8 bases from V and 5 bases from J; junction bases left unmatched: 12. Germline-derived CDR1 and CDR2 are MDHEN and SYDVKM. The CDR3 sequence is 15 residues long.

The chain's CDR3 is CASSLVAVLYNEQFF. CDR3 sequence (DNA): TGCGCCAGCAGCTTGGTAGCCGTCCTCTACAATGAGCAGTTCTTC. The chain recombines TRBV5-1 with TRBJ2-1; no definite D call. Per the germline V gene, CDR1 is SGHRS and CDR2 is YFSETQ. There are 15 residues in the CDR3. The V and J ends lost 0 bases and 3 bases respectively, with 10 bases between them.

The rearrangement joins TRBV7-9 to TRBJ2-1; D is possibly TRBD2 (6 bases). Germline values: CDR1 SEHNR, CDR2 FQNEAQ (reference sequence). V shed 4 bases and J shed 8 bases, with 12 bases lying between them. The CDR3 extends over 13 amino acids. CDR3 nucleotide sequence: TGTGCCAGCAGCTCCGGGAGTAAGTATGAGCAGTTCTTC. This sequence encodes CASSSGSKYEQFF.

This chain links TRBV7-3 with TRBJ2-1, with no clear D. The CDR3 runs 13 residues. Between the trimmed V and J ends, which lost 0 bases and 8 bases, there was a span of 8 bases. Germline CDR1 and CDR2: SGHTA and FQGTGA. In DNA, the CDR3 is TGTGCCAGCAGCTTAACGCTCCGGGATGAGCAGTTCTTC. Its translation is CASSLTLRDEQFF.

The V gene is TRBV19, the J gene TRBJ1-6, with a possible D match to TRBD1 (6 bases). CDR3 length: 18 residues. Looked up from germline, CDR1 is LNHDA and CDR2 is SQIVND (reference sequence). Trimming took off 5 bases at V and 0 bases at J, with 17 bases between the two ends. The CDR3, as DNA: TGTGCCAGTAGTCCGCCGAGACAGGCCAGCTCCTATAATTCACCCCTCCACTTT. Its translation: CASSPPRQASSYNSPLHF.

CDR3 bases: TGTGCCAGCAGCGTACGACAGGGGGCGCGAGAGACCCAGTACTTC. Encoded protein: CASSVRQGARETQYF. This chain connects TRBV9 to TRBJ2-5; TRBD1 agrees at 10 bases. Germline values: CDR1 SGDLS, CDR2 YYNGEE. The V segment lost 1 base and the J segment 4 bases; nucleotides outside the gene matches: 4. The CDR3 extends over 15 amino acids.

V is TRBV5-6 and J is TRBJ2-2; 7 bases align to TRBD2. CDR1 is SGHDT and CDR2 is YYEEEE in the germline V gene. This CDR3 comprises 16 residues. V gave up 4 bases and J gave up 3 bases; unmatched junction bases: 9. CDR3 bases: TGTGCCAGCAGCCGGGGACTTCGGGGGGACACCGGGGAGCTGTTTTTT. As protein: CASSRGLRGDTGELFF. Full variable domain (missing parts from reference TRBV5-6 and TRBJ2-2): DAGVTQSPTHLIKTRGQQVTLRCSPKSGHDTVSWYQQALGQGPQFIFQYYEEEERQRGNFPDRFSGHQFPNYSSELNVNALLLGDSALYLCASSRGLRGDTGELFFGEGSRLTVL.

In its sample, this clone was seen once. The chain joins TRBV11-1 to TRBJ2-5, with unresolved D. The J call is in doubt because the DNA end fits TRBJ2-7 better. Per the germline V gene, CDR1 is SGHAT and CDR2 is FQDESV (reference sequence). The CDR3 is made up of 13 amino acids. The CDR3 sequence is CASSLSRDYEQYF. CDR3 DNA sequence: TGTGCCAGCAGCTTGTCAAGGGACTACGAGCAGTACTTC.

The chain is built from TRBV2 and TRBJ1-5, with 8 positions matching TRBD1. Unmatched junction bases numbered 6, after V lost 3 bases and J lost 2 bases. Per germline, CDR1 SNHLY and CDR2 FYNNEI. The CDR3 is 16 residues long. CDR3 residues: CASSESAGGGNQPQHF. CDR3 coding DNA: TGTGCCAGCAGTGAGTCGGCAGGGGGCGGCAATCAGCCCCAGCATTTT.

CDR3 sequence: CASSIGPVKIYTF. The CDR3 coding sequence is TGTGCCAGTAGTATTGGGCCAGTAAAGATCTACACCTTC. This sequence joins TRBV19 and TRBJ1-2; D is uncertain. The CDR3 length is 13 residues. Germline CDR1 and CDR2: LNHDA and SQIVND (reference sequence). The germline V and J ends were trimmed by 3 bases and 10 bases, with 15 bases remaining between them.

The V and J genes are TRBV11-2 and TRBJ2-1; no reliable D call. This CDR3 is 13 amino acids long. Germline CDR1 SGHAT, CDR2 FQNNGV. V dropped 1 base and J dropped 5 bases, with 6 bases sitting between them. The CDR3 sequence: CASSLGNHNEQFF. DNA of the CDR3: TGTGCCAGCAGCTTAGGTAATCACAATGAGCAGTTCTTC. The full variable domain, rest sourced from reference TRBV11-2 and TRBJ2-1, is EAGVAQSPRYKIIEKRQSVAFWCNPISGHATLYWYQQILGQGPKLLIQFQNNGVVDDSQLPKDRFSAERLKGVDSTLKIQPAKLEDSAVYLCASSLGNHNEQFFGPGTRLTVL.

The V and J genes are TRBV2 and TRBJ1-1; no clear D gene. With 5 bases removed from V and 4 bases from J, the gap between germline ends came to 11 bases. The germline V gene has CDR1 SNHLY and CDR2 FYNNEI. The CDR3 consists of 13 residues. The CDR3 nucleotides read TGTGCCAGCAGTTCAGAGGGCGGCACTGAAGCTTTCTTT. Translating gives CASSSEGGTEAFF.

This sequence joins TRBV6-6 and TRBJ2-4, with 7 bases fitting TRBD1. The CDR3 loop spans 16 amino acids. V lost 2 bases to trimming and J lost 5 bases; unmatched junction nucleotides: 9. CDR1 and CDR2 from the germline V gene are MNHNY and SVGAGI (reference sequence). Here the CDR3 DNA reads TGTGCCAGCAGTTACCCGACAGGGCTGACGGAAAACATTCAGTACTTC. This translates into CASSYPTGLTENIQYF.

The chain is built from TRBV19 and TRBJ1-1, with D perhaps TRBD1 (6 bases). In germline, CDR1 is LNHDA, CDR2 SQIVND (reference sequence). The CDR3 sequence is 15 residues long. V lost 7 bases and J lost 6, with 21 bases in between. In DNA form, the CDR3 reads TGTGCCAGTACTGTGACAGGAGGGGAGGGCGCTGAAGCTTTCTTT. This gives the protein CASTVTGGEGAEAFF.

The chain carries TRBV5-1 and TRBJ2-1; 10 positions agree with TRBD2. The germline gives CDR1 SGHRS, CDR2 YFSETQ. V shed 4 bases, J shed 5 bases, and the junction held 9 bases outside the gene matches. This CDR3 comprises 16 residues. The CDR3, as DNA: TGCGCCAGCAGCCCGAGAGTCCTAGCGGGGGACAATGAGCAGTTCTTC. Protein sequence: CASSPRVLAGDNEQFF.

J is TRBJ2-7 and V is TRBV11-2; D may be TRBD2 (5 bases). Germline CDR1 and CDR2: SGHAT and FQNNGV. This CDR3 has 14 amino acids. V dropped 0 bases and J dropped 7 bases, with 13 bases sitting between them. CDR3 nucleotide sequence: TGTGCCAGCAGCTTAGATCGAGGGTTTGGAGAGCAGTACTTC. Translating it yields CASSLDRGFGEQYF. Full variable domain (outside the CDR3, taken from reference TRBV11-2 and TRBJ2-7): EAGVAQSPRYKIIEKRQSVAFWCNPISGHATLYWYQQILGQGPKLLIQFQNNGVVDDSQLPKDRFSAERLKGVDSTLKIQPAKLEDSAVYLCASSLDRGFGEQYFGPGTRLTVT.

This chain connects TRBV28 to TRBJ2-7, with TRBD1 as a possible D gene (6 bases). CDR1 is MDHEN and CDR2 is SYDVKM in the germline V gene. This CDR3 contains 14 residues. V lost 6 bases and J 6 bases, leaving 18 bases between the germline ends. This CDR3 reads CASSRPPRGFEQYF. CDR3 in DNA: TGTGCCAGCAGCCGACCGCCCAGGGGCTTCGAGCAGTACTTC.

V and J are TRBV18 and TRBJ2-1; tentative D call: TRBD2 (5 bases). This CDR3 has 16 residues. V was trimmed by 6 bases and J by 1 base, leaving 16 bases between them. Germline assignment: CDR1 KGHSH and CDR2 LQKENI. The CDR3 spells CASSPILESSYNEQFF. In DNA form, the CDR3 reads TGTGCCAGCTCTCCCATACTAGAAAGTTCCTACAATGAGCAGTTCTTC.

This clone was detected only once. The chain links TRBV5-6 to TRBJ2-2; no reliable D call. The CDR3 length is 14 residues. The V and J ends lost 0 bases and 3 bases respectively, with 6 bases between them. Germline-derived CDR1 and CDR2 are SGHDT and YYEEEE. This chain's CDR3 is CASSLVLHTGELFF. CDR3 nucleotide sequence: TGTGCCAGCAGCTTGGTACTCCACACCGGGGAGCTGTTTTTT. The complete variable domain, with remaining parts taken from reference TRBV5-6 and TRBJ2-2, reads DAGVTQSPTHLIKTRGQQVTLRCSPKSGHDTVSWYQQALGQGPQFIFQYYEEEERQRGNFPDRFSGHQFPNYSSELNVNALLLGDSALYLCASSLVLHTGELFFGEGSRLTVL.